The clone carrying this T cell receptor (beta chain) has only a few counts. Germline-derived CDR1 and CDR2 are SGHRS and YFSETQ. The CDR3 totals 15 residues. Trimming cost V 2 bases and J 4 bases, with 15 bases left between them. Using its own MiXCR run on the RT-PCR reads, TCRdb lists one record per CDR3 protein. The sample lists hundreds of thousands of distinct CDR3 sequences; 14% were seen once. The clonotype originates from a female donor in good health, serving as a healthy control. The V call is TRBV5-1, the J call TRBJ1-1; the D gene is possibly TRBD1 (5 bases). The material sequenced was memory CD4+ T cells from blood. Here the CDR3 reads CASSFGVQGGTEAFF. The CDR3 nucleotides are TGCGCCAGCAGCTTCGGGGTCCAGGGCGGCACTGAAGCTTTCTTT.